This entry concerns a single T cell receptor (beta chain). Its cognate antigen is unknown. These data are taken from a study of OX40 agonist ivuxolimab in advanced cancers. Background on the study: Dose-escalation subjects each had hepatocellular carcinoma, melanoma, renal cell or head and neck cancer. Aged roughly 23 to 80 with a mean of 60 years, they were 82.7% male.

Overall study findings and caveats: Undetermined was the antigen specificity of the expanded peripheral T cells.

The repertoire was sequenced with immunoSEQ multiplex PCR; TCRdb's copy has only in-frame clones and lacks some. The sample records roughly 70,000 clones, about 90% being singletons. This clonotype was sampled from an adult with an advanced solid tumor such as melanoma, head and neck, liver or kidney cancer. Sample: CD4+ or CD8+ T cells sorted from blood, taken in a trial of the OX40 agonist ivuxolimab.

CDR3 in amino acids: CASSIDHPPKGTKNIQYF. In nucleotides, the CDR3 is TGTGCCAGTAGTATAGACCACCCTCCGAAGGGGACCAAAAACATTCAGTACTTC. The V gene is TRBV19, the J gene TRBJ2-4; the D gene is possibly TRBD1 (5 bases). Per the germline V gene, CDR1 is LNHDA and CDR2 is SQIVND (reference sequence). The CDR3 is made up of 18 amino acids. The germline V and J ends were trimmed by 0 bases and 2 bases, with 17 bases remaining between them.